What follows is one T cell receptor beta chain and its context. Germline V gene sequence: CDR1 SGHAT, CDR2 FQDESV (reference sequence). V was pared by 5 bases and J by 0 bases, with 14 bases between. The CDR3 has 15 residues. Clones were sequenced by immunoSEQ multiplex PCR, and TCRdb holds only the in-frame ones, with some missing. The sample consists of roughly 170,000 clones, approximately 84% of them appearing once. This entry comes from a study of blood T cell repertoires in COVID-19. V gene TRBV11-1 combines with J gene TRBJ2-7, with D possibly matching TRBD2 (6 bases). The material sequenced was peripheral blood. This clonotype was sampled from a human donor in a cohort sampled during active COVID-19. The CDR3 reads CASSASGGSSYEQYF. DNA of the CDR3: TGTGCCAGCAGCGCGTCTGGGGGGAGCTCCTACGAGCAGTACTTC.